These T cell receptor beta chains were read from a single sample in a study of CD8 T cells in ankylosing spondylitis. TCRdb redid the calling of the 5' RACE reads with MiXCR, one entry per CDR3 protein. The data show 220,000 or so distinct CDR3 sequences, about 18% seen once. The material sequenced was blood, either unsorted or a sorted T cell fraction (not recorded which). The source of these receptors is a male donor with ankylosing spondylitis. CDR3s include the opening cysteine and the closing phenylalanine or tryptophan. The D gene is left open where the match is weak. Size values are once, few and many counts, or a class for expanded clones, and some rows have none.

>few|TRBD2|TRBV11-1|TRBJ2-1
CASSNLLAESYNEQFF
TGTGCCAGCAGCAACCTCCTAGCGGAGTCCTACAATGAGCAGTTCTTC
>NA|NA|TRBV4-1|TRBJ2-3
CASSQGVLRDRHSDTQYF
TGCGCCAGCAGCCAAGGAGTGCTGCGGGATCGTCATTCAGATACGCAGTATTTT
>NA|TRBD1|TRBV5-6|TRBJ1-1
CASSLAGGQTEAFF
TGTGCCAGCAGCTTGGCGGGGGGACAGACTGAAGCTTTCTTT
>few|NA|TRBV27|TRBJ2-7
CASSSTSLAVFEQYF
TGTGCCAGCAGTTCCACATCACTAGCCGTCTTTGAGCAGTACTTC
>few|NA|TRBV7-3|TRBJ2-7
CASSPIQGDEQYF
TGTGCCAGCAGCCCAATCCAGGGAGACGAGCAGTACTTC
>few|TRBD1|TRBV3-1|TRBJ2-7
CASSFRDSPYEQYF
TGTGCCAGCAGCTTCCGGGACAGCCCCTACGAGCAGTACTTC
>few|NA|TRBV12-3/TRBV12-4|TRBJ2-1
CASSPATGFLGDEQFF
TGTGCCAGCAGTCCCGCCACAGGCTTCCTAGGGGATGAGCAGTTCTTC
>many|NA|TRBV21-1|TRBJ2-4
CASSKSTPGAKNIQYF
TGTGCCAGCAGCAAAAGTACGCCCGGGGCCAAAAACATTCAGTACTTC
>NA|TRBD2|TRBV4-3|TRBJ2-7
CASSQAGTSGIYEQYF
TGCGCCAGCAGCCAAGCCGGGACTAGCGGGATCTACGAGCAGTACTTC
>few|NA|TRBV5-6|TRBJ1-6
CASSLAGSNNSPLHF
TGTGCCAGCAGCTTGGCGGGTAGTAACAATTCACCCCTCCACTTT
>NA|TRBD2|TRBV6-1|TRBJ2-3
CASRETSGGGFDTQYF
TGTGCCAGCAGGGAGACTAGCGGGGGCGGGTTCGATACGCAGTATTTT
>few|NA|TRBV6-5|TRBJ1-2
CASGGGDYGYTF
TGTGCCAGCGGGGGGGGCGACTATGGCTACACCTTC
>many|NA|TRBV12-3/TRBV12-4|TRBJ1-2
CASRPDLNYGYTF
TGTGCCAGCCGCCCGGACTTAAACTATGGCTACACCTTC
>few|NA|TRBV6-2/TRBV6-3|TRBJ2-1
CASSYSWGDLGAEEYEQFF
TGTGCCAGCAGTTACTCGTGGGGAGACCTTGGGGCCGAAGAGTATGAGCAGTTCTTC
>many|TRBD1|TRBV12-3/TRBV12-4|TRBJ1-1
CASRYSGQLNTEAFF
TGTGCCAGCAGATACTCGGGACAGCTGAACACTGAAGCTTTCTTT
>many|TRBD1|TRBV5-6|TRBJ2-7
CASSPPSYRGEQYF
TGTGCCAGCAGCCCACCGAGTTACAGGGGAGAGCAGTACTTC
>NA|NA|TRBV5-5|TRBJ2-2
CASQVSGELFF
TGTGCCAGCCAGGTGTCCGGGGAGCTGTTTTTT
>NA|TRBD2|TRBV12-3/TRBV12-4|TRBJ2-5
CASSLGGLAETQYF
TGTGCCAGCAGCCTAGGGGGACTAGCAGAGACCCAGTACTTC
>NA|TRBD1|TRBV20-1|TRBJ2-1
CSARDRQGAGNEQFF
TGCAGTGCTAGAGATCGGCAGGGGGCTGGGAATGAGCAGTTCTTC
>NA|NA|TRBV12-3/TRBV12-4|TRBJ1-6
CASSPSLSYNSPLHF
TGTGCCAGCAGCCCCAGCCTCTCCTATAATTCACCCCTCCACTTT
>NA|TRBD1|TRBV12-3/TRBV12-4|TRBJ2-1
CASSFGQGDEQFF
TGTGCCAGCAGTTTTGGGCAGGGGGATGAGCAGTTCTTC
>few|NA|TRBV6-5|TRBJ2-2
CASSSPVGDGGELFF
TGTGCCAGCAGTTCCCCCGTAGGGGATGGCGGGGAGCTGTTTTTT
>few|NA|TRBV2|TRBJ2-3
CASSRTRFLADTQYF
TGTGCCAGCAGTCGCACCCGTTTCTTGGCAGATACGCAGTATTTT
>few|NA|TRBV4-1|TRBJ1-4
CASSQVSANEKLFF
TGCGCCAGCAGTCAGGTTTCCGCTAATGAAAAACTGTTTTTT
>few|NA|TRBV3-1|TRBJ1-2
CASSHDGLVRGYTF
TGTGCCAGCAGCCACGACGGATTGGTGCGGGGCTACACCTTC
>NA|TRBD1|TRBV7-3|TRBJ2-3
CASSLSGGAGDTQYF
TGTGCCAGCAGCTTATCAGGGGGCGCGGGAGATACGCAGTATTTT
>NA|TRBD2|TRBV12-3/TRBV12-4|TRBJ2-7
CASSPKRAGGAYEQYF
TGTGCCAGCAGTCCGAAGAGGGCGGGAGGTGCCTACGAGCAGTACTTC
>few|TRBD2|TRBV7-9|TRBJ2-3
CASSFSGSPDTQYF
TGTGCCAGCAGCTTTAGCGGGAGCCCAGATACGCAGTATTTT
>NA|NA|TRBV3-1|TRBJ1-1
CASSQWGWLGAFF
TGTGCCAGCAGCCAATGGGGGTGGCTGGGAGCTTTCTTT
>few|TRBD1|TRBV11-1|TRBJ1-1
CASSSVPGTGGVDTEAFF
TGTGCCAGCAGCTCCGTCCCCGGGACAGGGGGCGTAGACACTGAAGCTTTCTTT
>NA|NA|TRBV7-9|TRBJ2-3
CASSLNRTPYF
TGTGCCAGCAGCCTCAATCGGACTCCGTATTTT
>NA|NA|TRBV12-3/TRBV12-4|TRBJ2-7
CASSFVGNEQYF
TGTGCCAGCAGTTTCGTTGGGAACGAGCAGTACTTC
>NA|NA|TRBV7-8|TRBJ2-7
CASSLVAGVISYEQYF
TGTGCCAGCAGCTTAGTGGCAGGGGTAATCTCCTACGAGCAGTACTTC
>few|TRBD1|TRBV12-3/TRBV12-4|TRBJ1-1
CASSLDNTGGYEAFF
TGTGCCAGCAGTTTAGATAATACAGGGGGGTATGAAGCTTTCTTT
>many|NA|TRBV4-1|TRBJ2-7
CASSQGVSGSSYEQYF
TGCGCCAGCAGCCAAGGGGTTAGCGGAAGCTCCTACGAGCAGTACTTC
>few|TRBD1|TRBV18|TRBJ2-1
CASSPQWTGTYEQFF
TGTGCCAGCTCACCACAATGGACAGGGACCTATGAGCAGTTCTTC
>NA|NA|TRBV7-6|TRBJ2-3
CASSDLRSTDTQYF
TGTGCCAGCAGCGACCTTAGAAGCACAGATACGCAGTATTTT
>NA|NA|TRBV19|TRBJ2-7
CASSPKGGRYPYEQYF
TGTGCCAGTAGCCCTAAAGGGGGGCGCTACCCCTACGAGCAGTACTTC
>NA|TRBD1|TRBV6-1|TRBJ1-6
CAQGEGGDNSPLHF
TGCGCCCAGGGGGAGGGAGGGGATAATTCACCCCTCCACTTT
>few|NA|TRBV25-1|TRBJ1-6
CASSEPGNPKSPLHF
TGTGCCAGCAGTGAACCGGGAAATCCCAAATCACCCCTCCACTTT
>few|NA|TRBV16|TRBJ1-2
CASSQFPVVDGYTF
TGTGCCAGCAGCCAATTCCCGGTGGTGGATGGCTACACCTTC
>NA|TRBD1|TRBV10-2|TRBJ2-1
CASTGQGADNEQFF
TGCGCCAGCACCGGACAGGGGGCGGACAATGAGCAGTTCTTC
>many|NA|TRBV7-9|TRBJ1-1
CASSFVGTEAFF
TGTGCCAGCAGCTTTGTTGGCACTGAAGCTTTCTTT
>few|NA|TRBV20-1|TRBJ2-1
CSARTPGSSYNEQFF
TGCAGTGCTAGAACCCCAGGGAGCTCCTACAATGAGCAGTTCTTC
>NA|TRBD2|TRBV4-1|TRBJ2-2
CASSLGLAHTGELFF
TGCGCCAGCAGCCTCGGACTAGCACATACCGGGGAGCTGTTTTTT
>NA|NA|TRBV7-6|TRBJ2-7
CASSLGTNSYEQYF
TGTGCCAGCAGCTTAGGGACCAACTCCTACGAGCAGTACTTC
>few|TRBD1|TRBV2|TRBJ1-2
CASSDWTDRASLDYGYTF
TGTGCCAGCAGTGATTGGACGGACAGGGCATCCCTAGACTATGGCTACACCTTC
>few|TRBD1|TRBV7-9|TRBJ1-2
CASSLVADRGLFYTF
TGTGCCAGCAGCTTAGTTGCGGACAGGGGGCTATTCTACACCTTC
>many|NA|TRBV29-1|TRBJ2-7
CSVEYRTNSYEQYF
TGCAGCGTTGAATACAGGACTAACTCCTACGAGCAGTACTTC
>few|NA|TRBV27|TRBJ2-1
CASSSNRAVGNEQFF
TGTGCCAGCAGCTCAAACAGGGCGGTTGGCAATGAGCAGTTCTTC
>few|TRBD2|TRBV27|TRBJ2-1
CASSSRIGTSDNEQFF
TGTGCCAGCAGTTCAAGAATCGGGACTAGCGACAATGAGCAGTTCTTC
>few|TRBD1|TRBV6-4|TRBJ1-2
CASSDLERTGGAFYYGYTF
TGTGCCAGCAGTGACTTGGAGCGGACAGGGGGCGCGTTCTACTATGGCTACACCTTC
>NA|NA|TRBV4-1|TRBJ2-2
CASSLHPGELFF
TGCGCCAGCAGCCTCCACCCCGGGGAGCTGTTTTTT
>NA|TRBD2|TRBV13|TRBJ2-7
CASSVLTSGTYEQYF
TGTGCCAGCAGCGTCTTGACTAGCGGTACCTACGAGCAGTACTTC
>NA|NA|TRBV2|TRBJ1-4
CASQGWANEKLFF
TGTGCCAGCCAGGGTTGGGCTAATGAAAAACTGTTTTTT
>NA|NA|TRBV5-5|TRBJ2-1
CASSLGGAGIDYIEQFF
TGTGCCAGCAGCTTGGGTGGGGCGGGAATTGACTACATCGAGCAGTTCTTC
>NA|TRBD1|TRBV6-2/TRBV6-3|TRBJ2-5
CASSNVPGTALQETQYF
TGTGCCAGCAGTAACGTCCCCGGGACAGCGCTACAAGAGACCCAGTACTTC
>NA|TRBD1|TRBV27|TRBJ2-7
CASSSGTGIHEQYF
TGTGCCAGCAGTTCCGGGACAGGGATCCACGAGCAGTACTTC
>few|NA|TRBV28|TRBJ1-6
CASSPIRVEDSPLHF
TGTGCCAGCAGTCCAATCAGGGTGGAGGATTCACCCCTCCACTTT
>NA|TRBD1|TRBV11-3|TRBJ1-1
CASSTGQGRKAFF
TGTGCCAGCAGCACCGGACAGGGCCGGAAAGCTTTCTTT